These 28 T cell receptor beta chains originate from one sample sequenced in a study of molecular identifiers for immune sequencing clone quantification listed by TCRdb under 2018. To prepare the library, PCR was applied. TCRdb lists the instrument as NextSeq 500. The public sequencing data were trimmed at Q25 with fastp and processed into clonotypes with MiXCR by TCRdb, which kept only in-frame beta chains. Identical CDR3 proteins give one entry, which carries the most common genes and DNA. The sample table records under 600,000 distinct CDR3 sequences; about 25% of these occur just once. Together, the top ten hold around 0.76% of the sample. Sequenced material: naive CD8+ T cells from blood, with Jurkat cell RNA spiked in. The cell subset or site label on this specimen signifies: FACS-sorted CD8+CD4-CCR7+CD45RA+ naive T cells. Receptors originate from a human donor in good health. Some libraries in this study had Jurkat cell RNA spiked in.

This clonotype was detected only a few times. A read error may account for a junction end that differs from germline. This rearrangement joins TRBV10-3 to TRBJ2-5; 9 bases are a match to TRBD2. This CDR3 has 13 amino acids. The germline V gene encodes CDR1 ENHRY and CDR2 SYGVKD. In DNA, the CDR3 is TGTTCCATAGCGGGGGAGTACCAAGAGACCCAGTACTTC. Translation: CSIAGEYQETQYF.

The chain recombines TRBV6-1 with TRBJ2-1; D is undetermined. This CDR3 contains 12 residues. The germline V gene encodes CDR1 MNHNS and CDR2 SASEGT. V dropped 0 bases and J dropped 7 bases, with 4 bases sitting between them. This chain's CDR3 is CASSEAGNEQFF. In nucleotides, the CDR3 is TGTGCCAGCAGTGAAGCCGGTAATGAGCAGTTCTTC.

Of note for this clonotype: A much larger clone differs from this one at a single base, so this may be a read error. The chain links TRBV27 to TRBJ2-4; D unresolved. Trimming removed 6 bases from V and 5 bases from J, with 26 bases in between. CDR3 length equals 18 residues. Germline V gene data show CDR1 as MNHEY and CDR2 as SMNVEV (reference sequence). In DNA form, the CDR3 reads TGTGCCAGCAGCCGCGTCGGCCCTCCCCGAATGGATCAAAACATTCAGTACTTC. It encodes CASSRVGPPRMDQNIQYF.

The chain couples TRBV10-1 to TRBJ2-1; 7 bases match TRBD1. This CDR3 has 16 amino acids. CDR1 is WNHNN, CDR2 SYGVQD, per germline (reference sequence). The J segment lost 0 bases and the V segment lost 0 bases, leaving 2 bases of the junction unmatched. This CDR3 is CASSESAGGSYNEQFF. DNA of the CDR3: TGCGCCAGCAGTGAGTCGGCAGGGGGCTCCTACAATGAGCAGTTCTTC.

This clonotype was picked up a small number of times. This sequence joins TRBV7-2 and TRBJ2-1, with TRBD2 matching over 8 bases. Losses at the gene ends were 4 bases for V and 6 bases for J; bases not matched to a gene: 8. The CDR3 sequence is 15 residues long. Germline-derived CDR1 and CDR2 are SGHTA and FQGNSA. The CDR3 sequence: CASSSQRERGNEQFF. The CDR3 DNA sequence: TGTGCCAGCAGCTCCCAGCGGGAGCGGGGCAATGAGCAGTTCTTC.

For this clonotype: No conserved phenylalanine or tryptophan ends this CDR3, so it is likely a read error. The CDR3 loop reads CASSSGLSYEQYS. The CDR3 region has the DNA TGTGCCAGCAGTTCCGGTCTCTCCTACGAGCAGTACTCC. J is TRBJ2-7 and V is TRBV7-9; D is unresolved. CDR3 length: 13 amino acids. CDR1 and CDR2 (germline): SEHNR, FQNEAQ (reference sequence). The V and J ends lost 6 bases and 0 bases respectively, with 9 bases between them.

The chain couples TRBV13 to TRBJ2-5; possibly TRBD1 for D (6 bases). CDR3 size: 17 residues. Trimming took off 5 bases at V and 4 bases at J, with 23 bases between the two ends. Looked up from germline, CDR1 is PRHDT and CDR2 is FYEKMQ (reference sequence). This CDR3 reads CASSPLQGSEIGETQYF. The CDR3 DNA reads TGTGCCAGCAGCCCCTTACAGGGCAGTGAAATTGGAGAGACCCAGTACTTC.

This clonotype occurred a few times. The chain has TRBV5-8 and TRBJ2-1; a weak D match, TRBD2 (6 bases). CDR3 size: 15 residues. The V end lost 6 bases, the J end lost 3 bases, and 16 bases lay between the germline ends. Germline lookup yields CDR1 SGHTS and CDR2 YDEGEE. CDR3 DNA: TGTGCCAGCACCCGGCCGGGACTTCTCTACAATGAGCAGTTCTTC. Its translation: CASTRPGLLYNEQFF. Supplemented by reference TRBV5-8 and TRBJ2-1, the full variable domain reads EAGVTQSPTHLIKTRGQQATLRCSPISGHTSVYWYQQALGLGLQFLLWYDEGEERNRGNFPPRFSGRQFPNYSSELNVNALELEDSALYLCASTRPGLLYNEQFFGPGTRLTVL.

There are a few counts of this clonotype. The chain links TRBV5-6 to TRBJ2-7; D possibly matches TRBD1 or TRBD2 (5 bases each). The CDR3 spans 11 residues. V lost 0 bases and J lost 11, with 9 bases in between. The V gene's germline CDR1 is SGHDT and CDR2 YYEEEE. CDR3 sequence: CASSLGGTKYF. The CDR3 DNA reads TGTGCCAGCAGCTTGGGGGGGACCAAGTACTTC.

V and J are TRBV6-2 or TRBV6-3 and TRBJ1-2, with 7 positions matching TRBD1. J lost 8 bases, V lost 0 bases, and 21 bases had no gene match. This CDR3 contains 19 residues. Germline V gene lookup returns CDR1 MNHEY and CDR2 SVGEGT. CDR3 residues: CASSYSAGPRTGTEEGYTF. Here the CDR3 DNA reads TGTGCCAGCAGTTACTCTGCCGGACCCAGAACCGGGACAGAAGAGGGCTACACCTTC.

This clonotype was seen a few times. The chain carries TRBV5-5 and TRBJ1-6; D gene ambiguous. There are 17 residues in the CDR3. Germline CDR1 and CDR2: SGHKS and YYEKEE (reference sequence). Trimming took 4 bases from V and 3 from J, leaving 17 bases between them. CDR3 DNA: TGTGCCAGCAGCGTCGGGCCGACAACGGTCTATAATTCACCCCTCCACTTT. It is translated as CASSVGPTTVYNSPLHF.

This clonotype was detected ten times or more. The chain links TRBV5-8 to TRBJ1-1, with 9 bases matching TRBD1. After removal of 4 bases from V and 6 bases from J, the junction contained 4 bases not matched to a gene. The CDR3 sequence is 13 residues long. Germline V gene sequence: CDR1 SGHTS, CDR2 YDEGEE. This chain's CDR3 is CASSLRQGAEAFF. CDR3 DNA sequence: TGTGCCAGCAGCCTACGACAGGGGGCTGAAGCTTTCTTT.

The sample holds a few counts of this clonotype. This CDR3 is CASSDSGGEGETQYF. The CDR3 DNA reads TGTGCCAGCAGCGATTCAGGGGGCGAGGGAGAGACCCAGTACTTC. The chain employs TRBV7-9 and TRBJ2-5; 8 positions match TRBD1. With V trimmed by 5 bases and J by 4 bases, 9 bases remained unmatched. CDR1 is SEHNR and CDR2 is FQNEAQ in the germline V gene (reference sequence). This CDR3 region has 15 residues.

This clonotype has more than one count but fewer than ten. CDR3 nucleotide sequence: TGTGCCAGTAGTATTGGACAGGGGCTTGCCTACGAGCAGTACTTC. Translated, it gives CASSIGQGLAYEQYF. This chain uses TRBV19 with TRBJ2-7, with 9 bases that match TRBD1. The length of the CDR3 is 15 residues. V was clipped by 3 bases and J by 2 bases; unmatched bases: 5. Germline CDR1 reads LNHDA; CDR2 reads SQIVND (reference sequence).

This chain joins TRBV2 and TRBJ1-6; D not certain. This CDR3 contains 17 residues. Per germline, CDR1 SNHLY and CDR2 FYNNEI. Trimming stripped 7 bases from V and 0 bases from J, with 16 bases between. CDR3 bases: TGTGCCAGCAAAGACCCTACACAAAGCTCCTATAATTCACCCCTCCACTTT. It codes for CASKDPTQSSYNSPLHF.

The CDR3 spells CASSIAGDYTEAFF. The DNA for the CDR3 is TGTGCCAGCTCGATCGCGGGGGATTACACTGAAGCTTTCTTT. J is TRBJ1-1 and V is TRBV28; tentative D call: TRBD1 (5 bases). CDR3 length: 14 amino acids. Trimming removed 8 bases at V and 3 bases at J, with 16 bases between. Germline CDR1 MDHEN, CDR2 SYDVKM.

V gene TRBV7-9 combines with J gene TRBJ2-5; D unresolved. The CDR3 loop spans 13 amino acids. Trimming left V 2 bases short and J 5 bases short, with 9 bases between. Germline V gene lookup returns CDR1 SEHNR and CDR2 FQNEAQ (reference sequence). The CDR3 sequence: CASSLSRQETQYF. The CDR3 DNA reads TGTGCCAGCAGCTTAAGTCGTCAGGAGACCCAGTACTTC.

This clonotype was detected a few times. V gene TRBV30 combines with J gene TRBJ2-2, with D unresolved. Trimming removed 0 bases from V and 6 bases from J, with 2 bases in between. This CDR3 spans 11 amino acids. Germline loops: CDR1 GTSNPN, CDR2 SVGIG (reference sequence). CDR3 protein: CAWSVPGELFF. The CDR3 DNA follows: TGTGCCTGGAGTGTCCCCGGGGAGCTGTTTTTT.

This clonotype was seen at least ten times. The chain joins TRBV28 to TRBJ1-5, with a tentative D call TRBD1 (6 bases). The CDR3 totals 14 residues. Germline CDR1 is MDHEN and CDR2 is SYDVKM. The V and J ends lost 4 bases and 1 base respectively, with 8 bases between them. The CDR3 loop reads CASSSRGSNQPQHF. The CDR3 region has the DNA TGTGCCAGCAGTTCCAGGGGAAGCAATCAGCCCCAGCATTTT. Together with reference TRBV28 and TRBJ1-5, the CDR3 gives the full variable domain: DVKVTQSSRYLVKRTGEKVFLECVQDMDHENMFWYRQDPGLGLRLIYFSYDVKMKEKGDIPEGYSVSREKKERFSLILESASTNQTSMYLCASSSRGSNQPQHFGDGTRLSIL.

This clonotype has ten or more counts. The chain has TRBV4-1 and TRBJ1-1; tentative D call: TRBD1 (5 bases). CDR1 MGHRA and CDR2 YSYEKL come from the germline V gene. The CDR3 spans 14 residues. Between the trimmed V and J ends, which lost 1 base and 8 bases, there was a span of 14 bases. The CDR3 reads CASSQAGAHPEAFF. The CDR3 DNA reads TGCGCCAGCAGCCAAGCCGGGGCCCACCCGGAAGCTTTCTTT.

Regarding this clonotype: This clone may be a read error of a much larger clone one base away. This chain uses TRBV5-6 with TRBJ1-1, with D possibly TRBD1 on 6 matching bases. CDR1 is SGHDT, CDR2 YYEEEE, per germline. Deletions cut 4 bases from V and 7 bases from J, with 11 bases between. CDR3 length equals 12 residues. CDR3 bases: TGTGCCAGCAGCCAACAGGGCCTTGAAGCTTTCTTT. It codes for CASSQQGLEAFF.

The chain combines TRBV7-9 with TRBJ2-7, with TRBD1 matching 8 bases. CDR3 length equals 15 residues. V was clipped by 1 base and J by 2 bases; unmatched bases: 4. Germline V gene data show CDR1 as SEHNR and CDR2 as FQNEAQ (reference sequence). CDR3 loop: CASSLGQGAAYEQYF. CDR3 sequence (DNA): TGTGCCAGCAGCTTAGGGCAGGGGGCTGCCTACGAGCAGTACTTC.

This clonotype showed up many times. The chain joins TRBV7-9 to TRBJ2-7, with TRBD2 identical over 11 bases. Germline CDR1 and CDR2: SEHNR and FQNEAQ (reference sequence). The length of the CDR3 is 13 residues. Losses at the gene ends were 5 bases for V and 5 bases for J; bases not matched to a gene: 2. CDR3 protein: CASSPGLADEQYF. In nucleotides, the CDR3 is TGTGCCAGCAGCCCGGGACTAGCGGACGAGCAGTACTTC.

Worth noting for this clonotype: One base away lies a much larger clone, so this may be a sequencing read error. The chain joins TRBV19 to TRBJ1-1; D possibly corresponds to TRBD1 (5 bases). From germline, CDR1 is LNHDA and CDR2 SQIVND (reference sequence). The length of the CDR3 is 14 residues. The CDR3 bases are TGTGCCTGTAGTTACTATGACGGGGCGACTGAAGCTTTCTTT. This translates into CACSYYDGATEAFF. The whole variable domain, remainder taken from reference TRBV19 and TRBJ1-1, is DGGITQSPKYLFRKEGQNVTLSCEQNLNHDAMYWYRQDPGQGLRLIYYSQIVNDFQKGDIAEGYSVSREKKESFPLTVTSAQKNPTAFYLCACSYYDGATEAFFGQGTRLTVV.

The chain has TRBV30 and TRBJ2-2; the D call may be TRBD1 or TRBD2 (5 bases each). Germline CDR1 reads GTSNPN; CDR2 reads SVGIG (reference sequence). This CDR3 is built from 13 residues. With 7 bases removed from V and 0 bases from J, the gap between germline ends came to 9 bases. CDR3 in DNA: TGTGCCTCTCTGGGACCGAACACCGGGGAGCTGTTTTTT. Residues: CASLGPNTGELFF.

This clonotype came up a few times. The chain uses TRBV28 and TRBJ2-7; D is unclear. CDR1 is MDHEN and CDR2 is SYDVKM in the germline V gene. This CDR3 contains 13 residues. V shed 5 bases and J shed 6 bases, with 14 bases lying between them. DNA of the CDR3: TGTGCCAGCAGTCCAAACCCCCGCCTCGAGCAGTACTTC. It specifies CASSPNPRLEQYF.

This clonotype was recorded at least ten times. The rearrangement uses TRBV13 and TRBJ2-7; 11 bases align to TRBD1. Unmatched junction bases numbered 4, after V lost 5 bases and J lost 4 bases. This CDR3 contains 14 residues. The germline gives CDR1 PRHDT, CDR2 FYEKMQ (reference sequence). The CDR3 DNA sequence: TGTGCCAGCAGCAACCGGGACAGGGGGTACGAGCAGTACTTC. Translating it yields CASSNRDRGYEQYF.

This clonotype was detected a few times. This rearrangement joins TRBV6-5 to TRBJ2-5; D possibly corresponds to TRBD1 (6 bases). The V and J ends lost 1 base and 5 bases respectively, with 11 bases between them. The CDR3 sequence is 14 residues long. Per germline, CDR1 MNHEY and CDR2 SVGAGI. The CDR3: CASSYYRVGETQYF. In DNA form, the CDR3 reads TGTGCCAGCAGTTACTACAGGGTGGGGGAGACCCAGTACTTC.